These T cell receptor beta chains were read from a single sample in a study of blood T cells in healthy people across ages. MiXCR, run by TCRdb on the 5' RACE reads, gives a single entry per CDR3 protein. The sample shows about 720,000 distinct CDR3 sequences, approximately 22% of them seen only once. Sequencing used blood. These receptors all stem from an older man in good health. CDR3s include the opening cysteine and the closing phenylalanine or tryptophan. The D gene is left open where the match is weak. Clone size is not always given. Where it is, it says once, few, many or a class for expanded clones.

v_call	clone_size	j_call	d_call	cdr3_nt	cdr3_aa
TRBV28	-	TRBJ1-1	TRBD1	TGTGCCAGCACCTTCATGGACAGGGCCACTGAAGCTTTCTTT	CASTFMDRATEAFF
TRBV7-2	-	TRBJ1-1	-	TGTGCCAGCAGCTGGGGATCGGTGAACACTGAAGCTTTCTTT	CASSWGSVNTEAFF
TRBV6-2/TRBV6-3	many	TRBJ2-5	-	TGTGCCAGCAGTTACGTTGGGGAGACCCAGTACTTC	CASSYVGETQYF
TRBV3-1	few	TRBJ2-5	-	TGTGCCAGCAGCCAACCCCCCGGACCAAAAGAGACCCAGTACTTC	CASSQPPGPKETQYF
TRBV5-1	-	TRBJ1-3	TRBD1	TGCGCCAGCAGCCTCCGAAGACAGGGAATTAACCTCGGCTCTGGAAACACCATATATTTT	CASSLRRQGINLGSGNTIYF
TRBV20-1	few	TRBJ2-6	-	TGCAGTGCTAGGGTTTGGGACGGCCCATCTGGGGCCAACGTCCTGACTTTC	CSARVWDGPSGANVLTF
TRBV3-1	-	TRBJ2-1	TRBD2	TGTGCCAGCGGACTATGCGGGAGGGCCGACGATGAGCAGTTCTTC	CASGLCGRADDEQFF
TRBV12-3/TRBV12-4	few	TRBJ1-6	-	TGTGCCTCTGGCGGGGGGGGCGTTTATAATTCACCCCTCCACTTT	CASGGGGVYNSPLHF
TRBV28	-	TRBJ2-7	TRBD1	TGTGCCAGCACCGGACAGGTCTACGAGCAGTACTTC	CASTGQVYEQYF
TRBV30	few	TRBJ2-3	-	TGTGCCTGTCCGGGCCTCGCTAGCACAGATACGCAGTATTTT	CACPGLASTDTQYF
TRBV11-1	-	TRBJ1-1	-	TGTGCCAGCAGCATACGGGGAACTGAAGCTTTCTTT	CASSIRGTEAFF
TRBV20-1	few	TRBJ1-4	TRBD1	TGCAGTGCTAGAGGGCTTGGGACAGGGAATAATGAAAAACTGTTTTTT	CSARGLGTGNNEKLFF
TRBV7-2	-	TRBJ2-1	-	TGTGCCAGCAGCACAGTAACCTACAATGAGCAGTTCTTC	CASSTVTYNEQFF
TRBV11-2	few	TRBJ2-3	-	TGCGCCAGCAGCTTAAGGTCGGGGAGAATTTCTACGCAGTATTTT	CASSLRSGRISTQYF
TRBV7-9	-	TRBJ2-4	TRBD1	TGTGCCAGCAGCTCTACAGGGGGCAAAAACATTCAGTACTTC	CASSSTGGKNIQYF